These 10 T cell receptor beta chains came from one sample sequenced in a study of T cell repertoires in cytomegalovirus infection. From the reads, TCRdb called clonotypes with MiXCR, one entry per CDR3 protein. The sample lists roughly 600,000 distinct CDR3 sequences, 20% to 25% seen once, with under 8.5% in the top ten. The sequencing sample was made of CD8+ T cells from PBMCs. The receptors here all came from a human donor in good health (CMV status not recorded). Some clones in this sample may be carry-over from other donors' samples.

The CDR3: CSARGVGGGRNTEAFF. The CDR3 DNA reads as TGCAGTGCTAGAGGCGTGGGAGGTGGACGGAACACTGAAGCTTTCTTT. The genes are TRBV20-1 and TRBJ1-1; the D is unclear. Trimming removed 1 base at V and 1 base at J, with 16 bases between. The CDR3 extends over 16 amino acids. The V gene's germline CDR1 is DFQATT and CDR2 SNEGSKA (reference sequence).

This clonotype was counted once. The chain is built from TRBV6-5 and TRBJ2-2; D possibly corresponds to TRBD1 (6 bases). Trimming took off 0 bases at V and 2 bases at J, with 10 bases between the two ends. From germline, CDR1 is MNHEY and CDR2 SVGAGI. This CDR3 has 16 amino acids. CDR3 sequence: CASSYSDSFNTGELFF. CDR3 coding DNA: TGTGCCAGCAGTTACTCGGACAGTTTTAACACCGGGGAGCTGTTTTTT.

The CDR3 protein is CASSRRSSPRTYEQYV. CDR3 coding DNA: TGCGCCAGCAGTCGAAGGAGCAGCCCGAGAACCTACGAGCAGTACGTC. The chain carries TRBV23-1 and TRBJ2-7; D gene ambiguous. TRBV23-1 is noted as an ORF with a role that remains uncertain. The V end was cut by 4 bases, the J end by 2 bases, with 18 bases between. CDR3 size: 16 residues.

The gene calls are TRBV29-1 and TRBJ2-1, with TRBD1 matching 9 bases. The germline V gene has CDR1 SQVTM and CDR2 ANQGSEA. The CDR3 spans 15 residues. The trim removed 1 base at V and 2 bases at J, leaving 3 bases unmatched. The chain's CDR3 is CSVEGDRAPYNEQFF. The CDR3 region has the DNA TGCAGCGTTGAAGGGGACAGGGCCCCCTACAATGAGCAGTTCTTC.

In the case of this clonotype: A much larger clone sits a single nucleotide away, making a read error possible. The rearrangement links TRBV7-6 to TRBJ1-1; 7 bases align to TRBD1. Per the germline V gene, CDR1 is SGHVS and CDR2 is FNYEAQ. The CDR3 has 13 amino acids. CDR3 coding DNA: TGTGTCGCGGGAGGGGGCGCGGGAACTGAAGCTTTCTTT. As protein: CVAGGGAGTEAFF.

This clonotype has a count of ten or more. V and J are TRBV29-1 and TRBJ1-2; TRBD1 aligns across 7 bases. CDR1 SQVTM and CDR2 ANQGSEA come from the germline V gene. This CDR3 has 15 residues. V lost 2 bases to trimming and J lost 0 bases; unmatched junction nucleotides: 6. The CDR3 is CSVEYGTETNYGYTF. As DNA, the CDR3 is TGCAGCGTTGAATATGGGACAGAGACTAACTATGGCTACACCTTC.

The rearrangement joins TRBV20-1 to TRBJ2-3, with D possibly being TRBD1 (6 bases). V was cut by 0 bases and J by 5 bases, with 12 bases left in between. Germline-derived CDR1 and CDR2 are DFQATT and SNEGSKA (reference sequence). The CDR3 is 14 amino acids. The CDR3 nucleotides are TGCAGTGCTAGAGATTACAGGGTAGAAGATACGCAGTATTTT. This codes for CSARDYRVEDTQYF.

The chain employs TRBV20-1 and TRBJ2-1; 8 bases agree with TRBD2. V was pared by 1 base and J by 1 base, with 3 bases of the junction left unmatched. This CDR3 contains 15 residues. The germline V gene has CDR1 DFQATT and CDR2 SNEGSKA (reference sequence). The CDR3 DNA is TGCAGTGCTAGAGCTGCGGGGGGATCCTACAATGAGCAGTTCTTC. Its protein product is CSARAAGGSYNEQFF.

V usage is TRBV19 and J usage is TRBJ2-1, with D possibly TRBD2 on 7 matching bases. The CDR3 runs to 14 residues. The germline V gene has CDR1 LNHDA and CDR2 SQIVND (reference sequence). The V end was cut by 7 bases, the J end by 8 bases, with 18 bases between. The DNA of the CDR3 is TGTGCCAGTACACAGGAGGGGGGGTCATATGAGCAGTTCTTC. It yields the protein CASTQEGGSYEQFF.

The rearrangement links TRBV6-5 to TRBJ2-5; unclear D gene. CDR3 length: 13 residues. Trimming cost V 8 bases and J 1 base, with 11 bases left between them. Germline V gene lookup returns CDR1 MNHEY and CDR2 SVGAGI. CDR3 region: CASQTGFQETQYF. The CDR3 bases are TGTGCCAGCCAAACCGGGTTCCAAGAGACCCAGTACTTC.